These T cell receptor beta chains were read from a single sample in a study of T cell repertoires in aging, cancer and after chemotherapy. A single record per CDR3 protein comes from TCRdb applying MiXCR to the multiplex PCR reads. The sample yields some 9,200 distinct CDR3 sequences, around 50% seen once. The sequenced material came from blood. These receptors all come from a human donor in good health. Each CDR3 is given with its conserved first and last residue. D genes are given only for firm matches. Not all rows give a size; the values are once, few, many and, for expanded clones, a class.

CDR3aa | CDR3nt | v_gene | d_gene | abundance | j_gene
CASSRVGQGDYGYTF | TGTGCCAGCAGCCGCGTCGGACAGGGCGACTATGGCTACACCTTC | TRBV6-5 | TRBD1 | - | TRBJ1-2
CSASDSIKGKQYF | TGCAGTGCTAGTGATTCGATAAAGGGAAAGCAGTACTTC | TRBV20-1 | - | - | TRBJ2-7
CASRGTETGGPQHF | TGTGCCAGCAGAGGCACAGAGACCGGGGGGCCCCAGCATTTT | TRBV6-6 | - | - | TRBJ1-5
CASSQEGQAQGYTF | TGTGCCAGCAGCCAAGAAGGACAGGCCCAGGGCTACACCTTC | TRBV4-2 | TRBD1 | - | TRBJ1-2
CASSSGRIRTNYGYTF | TGTGCCAGCAGCTCGGGACGGATACGAACGAACTATGGCTACACCTTC | TRBV5-4 | - | - | TRBJ1-2
CATTGADTQYF | TGTGCCACCACGGGGGCAGATACGCAGTATTTT | TRBV12-3/TRBV12-4 | - | - | TRBJ2-3
CASSFGTDNSPLHF | TGCGCCAGCAGCTTCGGGACGGATAATTCACCCCTCCACTTT | TRBV5-1 | - | - | TRBJ1-6
CASSLTRTIGEQYF | TGTGCCAGCAGCCTTACTAGAACGATTGGGGAGCAGTACTTC | TRBV6-5 | - | few | TRBJ2-7
CASSATGVGSYEQYF | TGTGCCAGCAGCGCCACCGGGGTTGGATCCTACGAGCAGTACTTC | TRBV4-3 | - | - | TRBJ2-7
CASSYEQGWNSPLHF | TGTGCCAGCAGTTACGAGCAGGGGTGGAATTCACCCCTCCACTTT | TRBV6-1 | - | - | TRBJ1-6
CASSLKRDQPQHF | TGTGCCAGCAGTTTAAAGAGGGATCAGCCCCAGCATTTT | TRBV12-3/TRBV12-4 | - | - | TRBJ1-5
CASSSRGDTDTQYF | TGCGCCAGCAGCTCCCGGGGGGACACAGATACGCAGTATTTT | TRBV5-1 | TRBD2 | once | TRBJ2-3
CASSLGDSKNIQYF | TGTGCCAGCAGCTTGGGGGACAGCAAAAACATTCAGTACTTC | TRBV5-4 | TRBD1 | - | TRBJ2-4
CASSPLGELGSYNSPLHF | TGTGCCAGCAGCCCGCTTGGGGAGCTCGGTTCCTATAATTCACCCCTCCACTTT | TRBV5-6 | - | - | TRBJ1-6
CSVEDLLGEQYF | TGCAGCGTTGAAGATCTTTTGGGGGAGCAGTACTTC | TRBV29-1 | - | - | TRBJ2-7
CSVESGASQETQYF | TGCAGCGTTGAGTCAGGGGCTTCGCAAGAGACCCAGTACTTC | TRBV29-1 | - | - | TRBJ2-5
CATSRGSGTGTNEQFF | TGTGCCACCAGCAGAGGGTCCGGGACAGGGACAAATGAGCAGTTCTTC | TRBV15 | TRBD1 | few | TRBJ2-1
CSGSRWDMNTEAFF | TGCAGCGGTTCCAGATGGGATATGAACACTGAAGCTTTCTTT | TRBV29-1 | - | few | TRBJ1-1
CASSLGQGMDQPQHF | TGTGCCAGCAGTTTGGGACAGGGGATGGATCAGCCCCAGCATTTT | TRBV6-2/TRBV6-3 | TRBD1 | - | TRBJ1-5
CASGMSGPSTDTQYF | TGTGCCAGCGGAATGAGCGGACCTAGCACAGATACGCAGTATTTT | TRBV6-5 | - | - | TRBJ2-3
CASSSDRGRGGGYTF | TGTGCCAGCAGTTCGGACAGGGGGCGAGGTGGTGGCTACACCTTC | TRBV6-5 | TRBD1 | medium-sized | TRBJ1-2
CASSLNDRGGYTF | TGTGCCAGTAGTCTCAACGACAGGGGTGGCTACACCTTC | TRBV19 | TRBD1 | - | TRBJ1-2
CASSLIQGGTGELFF | TGTGCCAGCAGCTTAATACAGGGAGGGACCGGGGAGCTGTTTTTT | TRBV7-6 | - | - | TRBJ2-2
CASSRRVRPYSTDTQYF | TGTGCCAGTAGTCGCCGGGTGCGTCCCTATAGCACAGATACGCAGTATTTT | TRBV19 | - | - | TRBJ2-3
CASSEGRNTGELFF | TGTGCCAGCAGTGAAGGGAGGAATACCGGGGAGCTGTTTTTT | TRBV6-1 | - | - | TRBJ2-2
CASRSTGVRETQYF | TGTGCCAGTAGGTCGACAGGGGTGCGGGAGACCCAGTACTTC | TRBV19 | TRBD1 | few | TRBJ2-5
CAWRRDSYNEQFF | TGTGCCTGGAGGCGGGATTCGTACAATGAGCAGTTCTTC | TRBV30 | - | few | TRBJ2-1